This is a list of T cell receptor beta chains from one sample in a study of blood T cell repertoires in COVID-19. Data came from immunoSEQ multiplex PCR; TCRdb stores just in-frame clones and leaves some out. The repertoire holds some 240,000 clones, about four fifths seen once, with around 7% in the top ten. The sequenced sample consisted of peripheral blood. The source of these receptors is a woman of 80 years or more with COVID-19, enrolled during active disease. CDR3s include the opening cysteine and the closing phenylalanine or tryptophan. Fields, in order: clone size, V gene, CDR3 protein. For some rows the clone size is stated as once, few or many, or as a class when expanded; others skip it.

clone size: few; V gene: TRBV18; CDR3 protein: CASSPGGASGYGYTF
clone size: NA; V gene: TRBV19; CDR3 protein: CASRKPEGTAFGYGYTF
clone size: few; V gene: TRBV2; CDR3 protein: CASSGLAGGRRDTQYF
clone size: few; V gene: TRBV24-1; CDR3 protein: CATSDTLTGSGTYNEQFF
clone size: NA; V gene: TRBV6-1; CDR3 protein: CASSEDIGVSGYGYTF
clone size: NA; V gene: TRBV10-3; CDR3 protein: CAISESMVVGELFF
clone size: once; V gene: TRBV5-8; CDR3 protein: CASSQWGGRDQPQHF
clone size: NA; V gene: TRBV7-3; CDR3 protein: CASSLRASSRETQYF
clone size: NA; V gene: TRBV27; CDR3 protein: CASSQDREYTEAFF
clone size: NA; V gene: TRBV3-1/TRBV3-2; CDR3 protein: CASRPSGRQTNEQFF
clone size: NA; V gene: TRBV7-9; CDR3 protein: CASRPPIGTSLYNEQFF
clone size: NA; V gene: TRBV5-5; CDR3 protein: CASSLAPVNYGYTF
clone size: NA; V gene: TRBV25-1; CDR3 protein: CASSERQGKSGYTF
clone size: once; V gene: TRBV7-3; CDR3 protein: CASSPQGGYTDTQYF
clone size: NA; V gene: TRBV27; CDR3 protein: CASSAPGQSFYGYTF
clone size: NA; V gene: TRBV18; CDR3 protein: CASSPDSSYNEQFF
clone size: few; V gene: TRBV18; CDR3 protein: CASSSVESSGNTIYF
clone size: NA; V gene: TRBV24-1; CDR3 protein: CATSDPRGSYEQYF
clone size: NA; V gene: TRBV21-1; CDR3 protein: CASSKVRPEPDTSYNEQFF
clone size: NA; V gene: TRBV2; CDR3 protein: CASTILLDSGYTF
clone size: NA; V gene: TRBV10-2; CDR3 protein: CASSDRGRNQPQHF
clone size: NA; V gene: TRBV3-1/TRBV3-2; CDR3 protein: CASSQSLYGFEQFF
clone size: NA; V gene: TRBV10-3; CDR3 protein: CAISSPAGEGTPYEQYF
clone size: NA; V gene: TRBV4-1; CDR3 protein: CASSQVEAYRELNYGYTF
clone size: NA; V gene: TRBV2; CDR3 protein: CASSYRVTEAFF
clone size: NA; V gene: TRBV5-3; CDR3 protein: CARIQGARSNQPQHF
clone size: NA; V gene: TRBV28; CDR3 protein: CASFRSGTGSEQFF
clone size: NA; V gene: TRBV19; CDR3 protein: CASSIDPDPIYGYTF
clone size: NA; V gene: TRBV11-3; CDR3 protein: CASSYTGDTEAFF
clone size: NA; V gene: TRBV10-3; CDR3 protein: CAISSTGVGSNQPQHF
clone size: few; V gene: TRBV11-2; CDR3 protein: CASSYYARQVETF
clone size: NA; V gene: TRBV7-2; CDR3 protein: CASSLGGGYSPLHF
clone size: few; V gene: TRBV5-6; CDR3 protein: CASSRDRRKTSSGNTIYF
clone size: NA; V gene: TRBV15; CDR3 protein: CATSKLSGTSGETQYF
clone size: NA; V gene: TRBV7-3; CDR3 protein: CASSRRGGYGSNTGELFF
clone size: few; V gene: TRBV28; CDR3 protein: CASTPGGFTYEQYF
clone size: NA; V gene: TRBV5-4; CDR3 protein: CASSYGDRVQETQYF
clone size: NA; V gene: TRBV18; CDR3 protein: CASSPSEANVLTF
clone size: few; V gene: TRBV10-3; CDR3 protein: CAIRIRDRNTEAFF
clone size: NA; V gene: TRBV5-1; CDR3 protein: CASSFQSMETQYF
clone size: NA; V gene: TRBV27; CDR3 protein: CASSHDREGSPLHF
clone size: NA; V gene: TRBV11-2; CDR3 protein: CASSSILRTGVNGYTF
clone size: once; V gene: TRBV7-2; CDR3 protein: CASSLRAGGLSLEQFF
clone size: NA; V gene: TRBV19; CDR3 protein: CASSMMSTGGTEAFF
clone size: once; V gene: TRBV7-3; CDR3 protein: CASSPQRSSYNEQFF
clone size: NA; V gene: TRBV7-8; CDR3 protein: CASSLAYSTEAFF
clone size: NA; V gene: TRBV9; CDR3 protein: CASSSGLEQFF
clone size: NA; V gene: TRBV19; CDR3 protein: CASSITEKGAFF
clone size: NA; V gene: TRBV18; CDR3 protein: CASSRTSEQGSGYTF
clone size: NA; V gene: TRBV6-1; CDR3 protein: CASSELGGRAGYNEQFF
clone size: NA; V gene: TRBV29-1; CDR3 protein: CSVEDPQSGRTEAFF
clone size: NA; V gene: TRBV6-6; CDR3 protein: CASSSDRGNTEAFF
clone size: once; V gene: TRBV10-3; CDR3 protein: CAISELAGREAFF
clone size: NA; V gene: TRBV27; CDR3 protein: CASRRASGRGNNEQFF
clone size: NA; V gene: TRBV21-1; CDR3 protein: CASSGENSSYNEQFF